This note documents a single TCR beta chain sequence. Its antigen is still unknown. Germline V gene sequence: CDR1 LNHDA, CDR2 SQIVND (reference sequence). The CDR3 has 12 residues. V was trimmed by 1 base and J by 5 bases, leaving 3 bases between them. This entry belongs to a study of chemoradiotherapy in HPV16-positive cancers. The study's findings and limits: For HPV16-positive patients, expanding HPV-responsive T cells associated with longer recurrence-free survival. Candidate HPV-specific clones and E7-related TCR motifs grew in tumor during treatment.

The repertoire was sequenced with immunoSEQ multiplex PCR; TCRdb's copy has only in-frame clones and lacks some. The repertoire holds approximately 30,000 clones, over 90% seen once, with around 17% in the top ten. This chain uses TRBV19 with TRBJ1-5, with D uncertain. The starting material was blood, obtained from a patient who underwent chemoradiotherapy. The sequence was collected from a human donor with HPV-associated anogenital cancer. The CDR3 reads CASSIVYQPQHF. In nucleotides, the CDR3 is TGTGCCAGTAGTATAGTATATCAGCCCCAGCATTTT.